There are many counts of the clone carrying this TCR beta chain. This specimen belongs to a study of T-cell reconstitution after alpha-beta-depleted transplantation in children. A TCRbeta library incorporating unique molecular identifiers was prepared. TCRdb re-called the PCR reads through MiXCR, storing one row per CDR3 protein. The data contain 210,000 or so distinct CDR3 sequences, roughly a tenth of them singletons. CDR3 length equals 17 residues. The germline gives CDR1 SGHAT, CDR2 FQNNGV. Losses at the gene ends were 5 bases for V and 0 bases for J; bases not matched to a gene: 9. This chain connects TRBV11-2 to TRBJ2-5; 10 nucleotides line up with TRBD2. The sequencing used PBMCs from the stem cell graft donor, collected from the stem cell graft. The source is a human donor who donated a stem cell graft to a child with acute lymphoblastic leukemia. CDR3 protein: CASSRQKRGGYQETQYF. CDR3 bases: TGTGCCAGCAGCCGACAGAAGCGGGGGGGCTACCAAGAGACCCAGTACTTC.